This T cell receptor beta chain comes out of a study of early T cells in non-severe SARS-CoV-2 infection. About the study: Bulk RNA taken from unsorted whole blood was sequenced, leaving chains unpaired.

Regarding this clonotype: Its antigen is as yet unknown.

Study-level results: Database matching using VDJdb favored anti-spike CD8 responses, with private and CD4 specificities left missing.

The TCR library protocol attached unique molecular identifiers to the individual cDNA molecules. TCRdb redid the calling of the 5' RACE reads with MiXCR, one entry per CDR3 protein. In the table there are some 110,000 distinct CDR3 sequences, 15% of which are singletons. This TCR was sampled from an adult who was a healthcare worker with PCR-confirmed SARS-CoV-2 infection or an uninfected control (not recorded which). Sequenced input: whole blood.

The CDR3 sequence is CAISEVLGRTGELFF. The CDR3 region has the DNA TGTGCCATCAGTGAAGTCTTGGGGCGCACCGGGGAGCTGTTTTTT. The rearrangement uses TRBV10-3 and TRBJ2-2, with a tentative D call TRBD1 (5 bases). Germline CDR1 and CDR2: ENHRY and SYGVKD. The CDR3 is made up of 15 amino acids. V lost 3 bases and J 4 bases, leaving 12 bases between the germline ends.